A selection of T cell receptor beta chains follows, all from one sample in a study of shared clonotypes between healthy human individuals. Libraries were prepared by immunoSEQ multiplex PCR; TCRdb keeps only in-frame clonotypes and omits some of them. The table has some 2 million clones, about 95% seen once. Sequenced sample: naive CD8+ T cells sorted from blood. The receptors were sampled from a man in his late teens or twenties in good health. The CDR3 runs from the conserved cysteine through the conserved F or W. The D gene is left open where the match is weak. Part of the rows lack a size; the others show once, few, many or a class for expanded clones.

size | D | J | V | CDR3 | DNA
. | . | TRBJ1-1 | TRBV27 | CASSLSSGNTEAFF | TGTGCCAGCAGTTTATCCTCGGGGAACACTGAAGCTTTCTTT
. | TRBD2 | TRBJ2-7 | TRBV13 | CASSWRGVREQYF | TGTGCCAGCTCCTGGCGGGGGGTGCGGGAGCAGTACTTC
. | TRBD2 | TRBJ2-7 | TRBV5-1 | CASSLAGPPGEQYF | TGCGCCAGCAGCTTAGCGGGACCACCGGGCGAGCAGTACTTC
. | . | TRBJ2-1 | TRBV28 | CASSSLLEGTPYNEQFF | TGTGCCAGCAGTTCATTGTTGGAGGGCACTCCCTACAATGAGCAGTTCTTC
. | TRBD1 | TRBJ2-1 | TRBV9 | CASSAGTGQNEQFF | TGTGCCAGCAGCGCAGGGACAGGGCAAAATGAGCAGTTCTTC
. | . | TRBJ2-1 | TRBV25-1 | CASSLPDGEQFF | TGTGCCAGCAGTCTACCTGACGGTGAGCAGTTCTTC
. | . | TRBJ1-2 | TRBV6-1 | CASSEGEGAGYGYTF | TGTGCCAGCAGTGAAGGGGAGGGTGCGGGCTATGGCTACACCTTC
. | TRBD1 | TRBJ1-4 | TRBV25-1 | CASSVPPGQPNEKLFF | TGTGCCAGCAGTGTCCCCCCGGGACAGCCTAATGAAAAATTGTTTTTT
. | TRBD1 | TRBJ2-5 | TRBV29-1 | CSLLTGLQETQYF | TGCAGCCTCCTGACAGGGCTTCAAGAGACCCAGTACTTC
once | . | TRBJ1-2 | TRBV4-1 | CASSPLEGRNGYTF | TGCGCCAGCAGCCCCCTCGAGGGGAGGAATGGCTACACCTTC
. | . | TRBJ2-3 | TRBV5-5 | CASSLIRGGTDTQYF | TGTGCCAGCAGCCTAATACGTGGGGGCACAGATACGCAGTATTTT
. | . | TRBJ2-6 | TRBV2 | CASGTPGANVLTF | TGTGCCAGCGGAACACCGGGGGCCAACGTCCTGACTTTC
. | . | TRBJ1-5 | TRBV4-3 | CASSQDWGQGKQPQHF | TGCGCCAGCAGCCAAGATTGGGGCCAGGGAAAACAGCCCCAGCATTTT
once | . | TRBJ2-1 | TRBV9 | CASSVEGVYYNEQFF | TGTGCCAGCAGCGTAGAAGGGGTCTACTACAATGAGCAGTTCTTC
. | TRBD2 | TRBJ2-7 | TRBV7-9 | CASSPFTGGVDEQYF | TGTGCCAGCAGCCCGTTCACGGGGGGGGTAGACGAGCAGTACTTC
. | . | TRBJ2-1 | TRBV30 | CAWTRGQYNEQFF | TGTGCCTGGACCCGGGGGCAGTACAATGAGCAGTTCTTC
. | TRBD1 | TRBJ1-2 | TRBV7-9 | CASSWDRTSGYTF | TGTGCCAGCAGCTGGGACAGGACCTCGGGCTACACCTTC
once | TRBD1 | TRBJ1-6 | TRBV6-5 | CASSYSGQAGSPLHF | TGTGCCAGCAGTTACTCGGGACAGGCAGGTTCACCCCTCCACTTT
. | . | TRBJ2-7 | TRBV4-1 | CASSHGISTYEQYF | TGCGCCAGCAGCCACGGGATTTCGACCTACGAGCAGTACTTC
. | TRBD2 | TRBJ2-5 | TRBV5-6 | CASSLAFALTGGVTQYF | TGTGCCAGCAGCTTGGCCTTTGCTTTGACGGGAGGGGTGACCCAGTACTTC
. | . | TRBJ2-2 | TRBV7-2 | CASSLGGHDTGELFF | TGTGCCAGCAGCTTAGGGGGGCATGACACCGGGGAGCTGTTTTTT
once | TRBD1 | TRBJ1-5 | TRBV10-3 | CAISERTGVHQPQHF | TGTGCCATCAGTGAACGGACAGGGGTCCACCAGCCCCAGCATTTT
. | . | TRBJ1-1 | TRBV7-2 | CASRPTGTVDTEAFF | TGTGCCAGCAGGCCCACAGGGACGGTTGACACTGAAGCTTTCTTT
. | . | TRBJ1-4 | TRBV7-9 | CASSLTQGPGGGEKLFF | TGTGCCAGCAGCTTAACCCAGGGCCCTGGTGGGGGCGAAAAACTGTTTTTT
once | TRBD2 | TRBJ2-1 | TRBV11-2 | CASSQILAGYNEQFF | TGTGCCAGCAGCCAGATCCTAGCGGGCTACAATGAGCAGTTCTTC
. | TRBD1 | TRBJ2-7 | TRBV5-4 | CASSPGQGGSYEQYF | TGTGCCAGCAGCCCAGGACAGGGCGGGTCCTACGAGCAGTACTTC
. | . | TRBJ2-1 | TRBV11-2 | CASSLVVAGPRSEQFF | TGTGCCAGCAGCTTAGTCGTGGCGGGGCCTCGGAGTGAGCAGTTCTTC